The 14 T cell receptor beta chains in this list originate from one sample, sequenced in a study of blood T cell repertoires in COVID-19. Libraries were prepared by immunoSEQ multiplex PCR; TCRdb keeps only in-frame clonotypes and omits some of them. The sample has hundreds of thousands of clones; around nine tenths are singletons. The specimen sequenced was peripheral blood. The source of these receptors is a woman aged 18-35 years who had recovered from COVID-19.

The chain employs TRBV10-3 and TRBJ1-2; 7 bases are shared with TRBD1. There are 13 residues in the CDR3. Germline V gene lookup returns CDR1 ENHRY and CDR2 SYGVKD. V lost 5 bases and J lost 8; bases outside the gene matches: 8. CDR3 nucleotides: TGTGCCATCAGTAATACAGGGGCTCACGGCTACACCTTC. Protein: CAISNTGAHGYTF.

The chain couples TRBV5-4 to TRBJ2-7; possibly TRBD1 for D (5 bases). The CDR3 length is 13 residues. Trimming shortened V by 0 bases and J by 3 bases, and 7 bases separated the two germline ends. From germline, CDR1 is SGHNT and CDR2 YYREEE (reference sequence). CDR3 DNA sequence: TGTGCCAGCAGCTTGGACAGGTACTACGAGCAGTACTTC. This translates into CASSLDRYYEQYF.

This clone was recorded only once. The chain couples TRBV27 to TRBJ1-2, with D maybe TRBD1 (5 bases). Germline V gene sequence: CDR1 MNHEY, CDR2 SMNVEV (reference sequence). This CDR3 contains 14 residues. The germline V and J ends were trimmed by 4 bases and 2 bases, with 11 bases remaining between them. CDR3 coding DNA: TGTGCCAGCAGTTCCTATGGACACAACTATGGCTACACCTTC. This gives the protein CASSSYGHNYGYTF.

V and J are TRBV6-4 and TRBJ2-7; 10 bases are a match to TRBD2. The CDR3 contains 15 residues. Trimming removed 10 bases from V and 3 bases from J; junction bases left unmatched: 12. CDR1 and CDR2 from the germline V gene are MRHNA and SNTAGT. The CDR3 DNA sequence: TGTGCCACCCAGACTAGCGGGTCTCTGAACTACGAGCAGTACTTC. It is translated as CATQTSGSLNYEQYF.

This clone was counted a single time. The chain has TRBV27 and TRBJ2-7; weak D call: TRBD2 (7 bases). Trimming cost V 3 bases and J 3 bases, with 15 bases left between them. Germline CDR1 reads MNHEY; CDR2 reads SMNVEV (reference sequence). CDR3 length: 15 residues. In DNA form, the CDR3 reads TGTGCCAGCAGTTTCGTTGGGGGCGGGGGCTACGAGCAGTACTTC. This translates into CASSFVGGGGYEQYF.

V and J are TRBV19 and TRBJ2-7, with 7 bases aligning to TRBD1. V dropped 7 bases and J dropped 3; count of bases not matched to a gene: 12. Germline V gene sequence: CDR1 LNHDA, CDR2 SQIVND (reference sequence). The CDR3 is made up of 15 amino acids. The CDR3 reads CASTVAGGGHYEQYF. The CDR3 DNA sequence: TGTGCCAGTACGGTGGCAGGGGGTGGACACTACGAGCAGTACTTC.

The V call is TRBV5-6, the J call TRBJ2-1; unclear D gene. Germline lookup yields CDR1 SGHDT and CDR2 YYEEEE. Trimming removed 2 bases from V and 0 bases from J, with 9 bases in between. The CDR3 consists of 15 residues. CDR3 bases: TGTGCCAGCAGCTTAGAGTGGAGCTCCTACAATGAGCAGTTCTTC. The encoded protein is CASSLEWSSYNEQFF.

The J gene is TRBJ2-2, the V gene TRBV7-3; TRBD2 might be the D (5 bases). V was shortened by 5 bases and J by 14 bases, with 18 bases between the two germline ends. The length of the CDR3 is 13 residues. CDR1 is SGHTA and CDR2 is FQGTGA in the germline V gene. The CDR3 sequence is CASSPSGQTVLFF. As DNA, the CDR3 is TGTGCCAGCAGCCCGAGCGGCCAAACCGTCCTGTTTTTT. Full variable domain (rest looked up from reference TRBV7-3 and TRBJ2-2): GAGVSQTPSNKVTEKGKYVELRCDPISGHTALYWYRQSLGQGPEFLIYFQGTGAADDSGLPNDRFFAVRPEGSVSTLKIQRTERGDSAVYLCASSPSGQTVLFFGEGSRLTVL.

The J gene is TRBJ1-1, the V gene TRBV4-1, with D perhaps matching TRBD1 (6 bases). Looked up from germline, CDR1 is MGHRA and CDR2 is YSYEKL. This CDR3 region has 15 residues. V lost 0 bases, J lost 9 bases, and 17 bases lay in between. The CDR3 protein is CASSQDLSAGEQAFF. As DNA, the CDR3 is TGCGCCAGCAGCCAAGATCTGTCGGCAGGGGAACAAGCTTTCTTT.

The gene calls are TRBV6-5 and TRBJ2-4; a weak D match, TRBD1 (6 bases). Germline V gene data show CDR1 as MNHEY and CDR2 as SVGAGI. Between the trimmed V and J ends, which lost 0 bases and 4 bases, there was a span of 10 bases. The CDR3 runs 15 residues. CDR3 in DNA: TGTGCCAGCAGTTACTCTGAGGGGGTGAAAAACATTCAGTACTTC. Its protein product is CASSYSEGVKNIQYF.

The chain is built from TRBV7-2 and TRBJ2-7, with D maybe TRBD1 (5 bases). V shed 9 bases and J shed 5 bases, with 11 bases lying between them. Germline CDR1 is SGHTA and CDR2 is FQGNSA. The CDR3 loop spans 11 amino acids. The CDR3 is CASTGADEQYF. In DNA form, the CDR3 reads TGTGCCAGTACAGGAGCCGACGAGCAGTACTTC.

This CDR3 reads CASRPKGLADSYNEQFF. Written as DNA, the CDR3 is TGTGCCAGCAGACCTAAGGGACTAGCCGATTCCTACAATGAGCAGTTCTTC. The V gene is TRBV6-2 or TRBV6-3, the J gene TRBJ2-1; 9 bases agree with TRBD2. The CDR3 spans 17 residues. The trim removed 6 bases at V and 1 base at J, leaving 10 bases unmatched. The germline V gene has CDR1 MNHEY and CDR2 SVGEGT.

The chain joins TRBV7-6 to TRBJ2-7; 11 bases map to TRBD1. This CDR3 region has 13 residues. Germline V gives CDR1 SGHVS, CDR2 FNYEAQ. V shed 4 bases and J 12 bases; nucleotides not matched to a gene: 8. Here the CDR3 reads CASSSGTGGMGYF. Written as DNA, the CDR3 is TGTGCCAGCAGCTCCGGGACAGGGGGAATGGGGTACTTC.

The gene calls are TRBV7-2 and TRBJ2-6; TRBD2 aligns across 7 bases. The CDR3 runs 19 residues. CDR1 and CDR2 from the germline V gene are SGHTA and FQGNSA. V gave up 3 bases and J gave up 0 bases; unmatched junction bases: 11. The CDR3 reads CASSFRGVAGLSGANVLTF. CDR3 in DNA: TGTGCCAGCAGCTTTCGAGGGGTAGCGGGCCTCTCTGGGGCCAACGTCCTGACTTTC.